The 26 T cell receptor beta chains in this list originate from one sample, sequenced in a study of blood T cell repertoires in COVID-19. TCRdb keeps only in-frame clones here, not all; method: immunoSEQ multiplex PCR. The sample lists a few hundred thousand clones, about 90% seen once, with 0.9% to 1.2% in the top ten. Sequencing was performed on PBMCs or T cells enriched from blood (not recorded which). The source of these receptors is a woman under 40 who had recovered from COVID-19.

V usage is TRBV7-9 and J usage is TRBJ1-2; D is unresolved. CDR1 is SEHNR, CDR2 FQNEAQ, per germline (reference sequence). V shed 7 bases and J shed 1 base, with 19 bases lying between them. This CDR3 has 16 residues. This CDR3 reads CASTLGLGGINYGYTF. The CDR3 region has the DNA TGTGCCAGCACCTTGGGTCTAGGAGGCATTAACTATGGCTACACCTTC.

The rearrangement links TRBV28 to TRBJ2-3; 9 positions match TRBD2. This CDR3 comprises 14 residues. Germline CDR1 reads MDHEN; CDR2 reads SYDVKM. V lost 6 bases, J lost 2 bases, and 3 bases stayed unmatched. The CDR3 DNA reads TGTGCCAGCAGGGCGGGGGGGAACACAGATACGCAGTATTTT. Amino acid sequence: CASRAGGNTDTQYF.

The CDR3 spells CASSLGLAARDTQYF. The DNA of the CDR3 is TGCGCCAGCAGCTTGGGGCTAGCGGCAAGGGATACGCAGTATTTT. The V gene is TRBV5-1, the J gene TRBJ2-3; 7 bases align to TRBD2. In germline, CDR1 is SGHRS, CDR2 YFSETQ. V lost 0 bases to trimming and J lost 6 bases; unmatched junction nucleotides: 7. CDR3 length equals 15 residues.

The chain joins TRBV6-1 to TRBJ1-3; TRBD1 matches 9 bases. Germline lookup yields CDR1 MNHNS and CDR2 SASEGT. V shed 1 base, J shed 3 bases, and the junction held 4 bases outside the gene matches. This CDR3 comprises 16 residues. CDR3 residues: CASSEDWDRDGNTIYF. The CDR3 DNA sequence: TGTGCCAGCAGTGAAGATTGGGACAGGGATGGAAACACCATATATTTT.

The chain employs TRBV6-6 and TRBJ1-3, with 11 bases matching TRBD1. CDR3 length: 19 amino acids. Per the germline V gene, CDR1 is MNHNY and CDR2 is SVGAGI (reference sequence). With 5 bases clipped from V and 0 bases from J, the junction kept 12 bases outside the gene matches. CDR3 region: CASSRKGDRGILSGNTIYF. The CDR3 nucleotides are TGTGCCAGCAGTCGAAAGGGGGACAGGGGGATTCTCTCTGGAAACACCATATATTTT.

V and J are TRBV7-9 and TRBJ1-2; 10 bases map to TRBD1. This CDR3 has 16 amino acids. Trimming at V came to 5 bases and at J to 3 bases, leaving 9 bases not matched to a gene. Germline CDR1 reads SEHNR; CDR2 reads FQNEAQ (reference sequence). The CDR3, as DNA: TGTGCCAGCAGCCGCAGGGGGACAGGGGTTGACTATGGCTACACCTTC. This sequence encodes CASSRRGTGVDYGYTF.

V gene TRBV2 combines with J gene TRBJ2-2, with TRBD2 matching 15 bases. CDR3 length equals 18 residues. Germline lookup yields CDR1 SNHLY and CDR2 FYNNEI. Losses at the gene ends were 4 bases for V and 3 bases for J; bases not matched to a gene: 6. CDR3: CASSGTGTSGGYTGELFF. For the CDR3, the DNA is TGTGCCAGCAGTGGCACCGGGACTAGCGGGGGGTACACCGGGGAGCTGTTTTTT.

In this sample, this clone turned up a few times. The CDR3 nucleotides read TGTGCCACCAGTGGCTTCGCAGGGCAAGAGACCCAGTACTTC. It specifies CATSGFAGQETQYF. The chain recombines TRBV24-1 with TRBJ2-5, with a weak D call TRBD1 (5 bases). The germline V gene encodes CDR1 KGHDR and CDR2 SFDVKD. The CDR3 loop spans 14 amino acids. Trimming removed 5 bases at V and 2 bases at J, with 11 bases between.

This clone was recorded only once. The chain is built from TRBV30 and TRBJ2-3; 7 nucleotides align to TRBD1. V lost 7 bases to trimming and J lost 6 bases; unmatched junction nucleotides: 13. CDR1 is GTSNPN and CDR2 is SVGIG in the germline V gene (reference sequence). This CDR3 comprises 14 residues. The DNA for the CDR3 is TGTGCCTTCACCCGGGACAGTAGTCTTGATACGCAGTATTTT. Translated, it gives CAFTRDSSLDTQYF.

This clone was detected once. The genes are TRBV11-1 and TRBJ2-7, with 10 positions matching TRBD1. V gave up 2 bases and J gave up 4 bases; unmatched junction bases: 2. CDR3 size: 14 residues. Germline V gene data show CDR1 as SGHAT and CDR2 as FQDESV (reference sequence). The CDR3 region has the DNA TGTGCCAGCAGCTTATTGGGACAGGGGTACGAGCAGTACTTC. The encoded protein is CASSLLGQGYEQYF.

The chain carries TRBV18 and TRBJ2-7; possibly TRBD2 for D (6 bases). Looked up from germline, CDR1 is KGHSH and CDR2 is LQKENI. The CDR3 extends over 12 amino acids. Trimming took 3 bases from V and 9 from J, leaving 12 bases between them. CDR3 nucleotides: TGTGCCAGCTCACCCCGCGGAGGGGTGCAGTACTTC. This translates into CASSPRGGVQYF.

The CDR3 DNA sequence: TGTGCCAGCAGACCAAGGATAGGTAGAGGAGGTTCTAGCACAGATACGCAGTATTTT. This codes for CASRPRIGRGGSSTDTQYF. The chain links TRBV27 to TRBJ2-3, with D possibly matching TRBD2 (5 bases). The CDR3 sequence is 19 residues long. Trimming shortened V by 6 bases and J by 0 bases, and 25 bases separated the two germline ends. From germline, CDR1 is MNHEY and CDR2 SMNVEV (reference sequence).

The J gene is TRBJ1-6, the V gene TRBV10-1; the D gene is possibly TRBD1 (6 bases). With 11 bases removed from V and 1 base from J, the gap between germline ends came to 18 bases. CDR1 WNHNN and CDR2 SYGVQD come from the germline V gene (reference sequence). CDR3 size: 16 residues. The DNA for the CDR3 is TGCGCCCGCCCCGGGAGGGGGGCGTCCTATAATTCACCCCTCCACTTT. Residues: CARPGRGASYNSPLHF.

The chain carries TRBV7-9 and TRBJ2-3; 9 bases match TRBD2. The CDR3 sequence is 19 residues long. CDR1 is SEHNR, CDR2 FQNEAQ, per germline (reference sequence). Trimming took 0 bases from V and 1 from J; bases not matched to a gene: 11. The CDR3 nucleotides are TGTGCCAGCAGCTTAGCAAGTGGGACCGGGACTAGCCGCACAGATACGCAGTATTTT. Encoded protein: CASSLASGTGTSRTDTQYF. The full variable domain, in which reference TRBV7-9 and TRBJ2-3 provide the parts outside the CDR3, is DTGVSQNPRHKITKRGQNVTFRCDPISEHNRLYWYRQTLGQGPEFLTYFQNEAQLEKSRLLSDRFSAERPKGSFSTLEIQRTEQGDSAMYLCASSLASGTGTSRTDTQYFGPGTRLTVL.

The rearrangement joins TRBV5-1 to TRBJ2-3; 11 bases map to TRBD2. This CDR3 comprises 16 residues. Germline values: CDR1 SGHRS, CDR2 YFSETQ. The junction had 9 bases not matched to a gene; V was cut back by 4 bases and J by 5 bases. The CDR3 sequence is CASSNGLAGGGDTQYF. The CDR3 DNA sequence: TGCGCCAGCAGCAACGGACTAGCGGGCGGCGGAGATACGCAGTATTTT.

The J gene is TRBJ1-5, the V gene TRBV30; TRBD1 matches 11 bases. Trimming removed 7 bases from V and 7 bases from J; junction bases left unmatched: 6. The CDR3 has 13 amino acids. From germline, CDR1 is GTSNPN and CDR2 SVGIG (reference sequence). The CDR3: CAFGQGAGQPQHF. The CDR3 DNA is TGTGCCTTCGGACAGGGGGCAGGACAGCCCCAGCATTTT.

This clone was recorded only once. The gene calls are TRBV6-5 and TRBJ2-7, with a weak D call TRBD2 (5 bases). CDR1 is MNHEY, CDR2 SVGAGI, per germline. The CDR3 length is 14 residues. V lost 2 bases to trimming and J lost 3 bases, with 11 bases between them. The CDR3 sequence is CASSYTRGGYEQYF. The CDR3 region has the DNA TGTGCCAGCAGTTACACCCGGGGTGGCTACGAGCAGTACTTC.

CDR3 nucleotide sequence: TGCAGCGTACAGGGGCGGAAGGAGACCCAGTACTTC. Amino acids: CSVQGRKETQYF. This chain uses TRBV29-1 with TRBJ2-5, with TRBD1 identical over 7 bases. The J segment lost 5 bases and the V segment lost 6 bases, leaving 6 bases of the junction unmatched. The CDR3 loop spans 12 amino acids. Germline values: CDR1 SQVTM, CDR2 ANQGSEA.

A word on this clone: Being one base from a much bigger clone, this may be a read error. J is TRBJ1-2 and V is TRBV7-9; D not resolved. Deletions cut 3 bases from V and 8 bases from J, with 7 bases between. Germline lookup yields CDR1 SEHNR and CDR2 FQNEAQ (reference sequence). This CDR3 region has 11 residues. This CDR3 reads CASSLAEGYTF. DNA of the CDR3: TGTGCCAGCAGCTTGGCGGAGGGCTACACCTTC.

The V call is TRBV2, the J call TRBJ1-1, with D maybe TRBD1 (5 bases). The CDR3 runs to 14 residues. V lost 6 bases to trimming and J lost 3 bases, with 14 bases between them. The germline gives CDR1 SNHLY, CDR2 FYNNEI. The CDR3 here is CASSSQGGDTEAFF. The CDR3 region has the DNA TGTGCCAGCAGCTCCCAAGGAGGGGACACTGAAGCTTTCTTT.

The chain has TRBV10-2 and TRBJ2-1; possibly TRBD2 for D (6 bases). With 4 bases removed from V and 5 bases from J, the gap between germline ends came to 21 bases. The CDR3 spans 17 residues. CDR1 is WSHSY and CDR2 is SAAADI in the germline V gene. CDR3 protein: CASSGPLGRRRDNEQFF. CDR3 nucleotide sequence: TGCGCCAGCAGTGGCCCCCTGGGGAGGAGGAGGGACAATGAGCAGTTCTTC.

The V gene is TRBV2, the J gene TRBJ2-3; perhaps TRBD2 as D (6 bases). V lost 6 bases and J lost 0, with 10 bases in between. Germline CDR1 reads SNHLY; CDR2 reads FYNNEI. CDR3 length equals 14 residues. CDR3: CASRPGTSTDTQYF. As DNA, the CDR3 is TGTGCCAGCAGACCCGGGACTAGCACAGATACGCAGTATTTT. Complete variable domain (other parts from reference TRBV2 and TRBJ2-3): EPEVTQTPSHQVTQMGQEVILRCVPISNHLYFYWYRQILGQKVEFLVSFYNNEISEKSEIFDDQFSVERPDGSNFTLKIRSTKLEDSAMYFCASRPGTSTDTQYFGPGTRLTVL.

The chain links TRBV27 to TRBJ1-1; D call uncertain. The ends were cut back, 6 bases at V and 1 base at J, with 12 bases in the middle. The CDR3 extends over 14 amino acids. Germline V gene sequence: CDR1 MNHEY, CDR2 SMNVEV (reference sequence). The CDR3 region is CASSLSSQNTEAFF. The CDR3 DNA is TGTGCCAGCAGCCTCTCGAGCCAGAACACTGAAGCTTTCTTT.

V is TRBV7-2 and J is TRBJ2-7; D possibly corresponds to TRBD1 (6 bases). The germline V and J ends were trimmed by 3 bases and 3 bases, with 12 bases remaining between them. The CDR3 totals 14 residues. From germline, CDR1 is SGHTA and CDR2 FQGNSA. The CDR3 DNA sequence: TGTGCCAGCAGCTTTCAGCAGGGGCTCTACGAGCAGTACTTC. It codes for CASSFQQGLYEQYF.

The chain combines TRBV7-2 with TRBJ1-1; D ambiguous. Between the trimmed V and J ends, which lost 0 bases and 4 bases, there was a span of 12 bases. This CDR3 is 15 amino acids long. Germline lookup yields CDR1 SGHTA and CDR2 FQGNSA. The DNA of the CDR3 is TGTGCCAGCAGCTTAGCGTGGGGAGTGAGCACTGAAGCTTTCTTT. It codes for CASSLAWGVSTEAFF.

The CDR3 DNA follows: TGCGCCAGCAGCCTAGAACAGGGAAGTGGTGAGCAGTTCTTC. This sequence encodes CASSLEQGSGEQFF. This chain uses TRBV4-3 with TRBJ2-1, with D tentatively TRBD1 (6 bases). CDR1 is LGHNA and CDR2 is YSLEER in the germline V gene. The V end was cut by 4 bases, the J end by 9 bases, with 16 bases between. The CDR3 contains 14 residues.